The 29 T cell receptor beta chains in this list originate from one sample, sequenced in a study of graft-versus-host responses after intestinal transplantation. The table came from immunoSEQ multiplex PCR; TCRdb's copy has only in-frame clones and leaves some out. This table holds some 40,000 clones, around nine tenths found once. The specimen comprised PBMCs, sampled almost 270 days after transplant. These TCRs come from a human patient who received an intestinal transplant, so some T cells may come from the graft donor.

This chain connects TRBV7-9 to TRBJ2-7; TRBD1 aligns across 7 bases. V was pared by 3 bases and J by 4 bases, with 6 bases of the junction left unmatched. Germline-derived CDR1 and CDR2 are SEHNR and FQNEAQ (reference sequence). The CDR3 spans 14 residues. CDR3: CASSFRTGKYEQYF. The CDR3, as DNA: TGTGCCAGCAGCTTTCGGACAGGCAAATACGAGCAGTACTTC.

V gene TRBV2 combines with J gene TRBJ1-6; 8 nucleotides match TRBD1. CDR3 length: 15 amino acids. Germline values: CDR1 SNHLY, CDR2 FYNNEI. V dropped 6 bases and J dropped 7; count of bases not matched to a gene: 8. The CDR3 bases are TGTGCCAGCAGGGCGACAGGGGTTGGGAATTCACCCCTCCACTTT. Translating gives CASRATGVGNSPLHF.

In this sample, this clone turned up once. The chain recombines TRBV5-5 with TRBJ1-2; unclear D gene. V lost 4 bases to trimming and J lost 7 bases, with 14 bases between them. The CDR3 sequence is 13 residues long. The germline gives CDR1 SGHKS, CDR2 YYEKEE (reference sequence). The CDR3 coding sequence is TGTGCCAGCAGCCCCAGAAGGGATTCTGGCTACACCTTC. Translated, it gives CASSPRRDSGYTF.

The rearrangement uses TRBV15 and TRBJ1-4, with D possibly being TRBD1 (6 bases). CDR3 length: 13 residues. The germline CDR1 and CDR2 sequences are LNHNV and YYDKDF (reference sequence). The V end lost 6 bases, the J end lost 5 bases, and 10 bases lay between the germline ends. The chain's CDR3 is CATSEQGNEKLFF. In DNA form, the CDR3 reads TGTGCCACCAGTGAACAGGGAAATGAAAAACTGTTTTTT.

CDR3 sequence (DNA): TGCAGCGTTGGGGCGGAACCTGCAGAGGGCTACACCTTC. The encoded protein is CSVGAEPAEGYTF. The chain has TRBV29-1 and TRBJ1-2; D is unresolved. Germline V gene sequence: CDR1 SQVTM, CDR2 ANQGSEA. The CDR3 contains 13 residues. V lost 4 bases, J lost 8 bases, and 17 bases lay in between.

The J gene is TRBJ1-1, the V gene TRBV14; D gene unclear. V was clipped by 1 base and J by 2 bases, with 26 bases between them. Germline CDR1 reads SGHDN; CDR2 reads FVKESK. The CDR3 is 20 amino acids. The CDR3 loop reads CASSQVRLEQIQKGNTEAFF. As DNA, the CDR3 is TGTGCCAGCAGCCAAGTCCGCTTAGAGCAAATTCAGAAAGGCAACACTGAAGCTTTCTTT.

V is TRBV4-1 and J is TRBJ2-2; 7 bases are a match to TRBD1. V dropped 0 bases and J dropped 1; count of bases not matched to a gene: 5. The germline CDR1 and CDR2 sequences are MGHRA and YSYEKL. The length of the CDR3 is 17 residues. Written as DNA, the CDR3 is TGCGCCAGCAGCCAAGAAGAGGGGGCGATGAACACCGGGGAGCTGTTTTTT. It encodes CASSQEEGAMNTGELFF.

The chain is built from TRBV6-1 and TRBJ1-5; TRBD1 agrees at 9 bases. J was trimmed by 5 bases and V by 5 bases; bases with no gene match: 4. The germline V gene encodes CDR1 MNHNS and CDR2 SASEGT. This CDR3 is built from 14 residues. CDR3 nucleotides: TGTGCCAGCAGTTCGACAGGGGGGGATCAGCCCCAGCATTTT. This encodes CASSSTGGDQPQHF.

The chain carries TRBV7-9 and TRBJ2-2; D is ambiguous. Germline CDR1 is SEHNR and CDR2 is FQNEAQ (reference sequence). Trimming removed 5 bases from V and 2 bases from J, with 3 bases in between. The CDR3 covers 12 residues. DNA for the CDR3: TGTGCCAGCAGCGGAAACACCGGGGAGCTGTTTTTT. Translation gives CASSGNTGELFF.

The rearrangement uses TRBV7-9 and TRBJ1-1; the match to TRBD1 covers 10 bases. Germline CDR1 and CDR2: SEHNR and FQNEAQ (reference sequence). After removal of 5 bases from V and 10 bases from J, the junction contained 1 base not matched to a gene. The CDR3 has 11 residues. The CDR3 nucleotides are TGTGCCAGCAGCAGGACAGGGGGAGCTTTCTTT. Translation: CASSRTGGAFF. The full variable domain, in which reference TRBV7-9 and TRBJ1-1 provide the parts outside the CDR3, is DTGVSQNPRHKITKRGQNVTFRCDPISEHNRLYWYRQTLGQGPEFLTYFQNEAQLEKSRLLSDRFSAERPKGSFSTLEIQRTEQGDSAMYLCASSRTGGAFFGQGTRLTVV.

The gene calls are TRBV15 and TRBJ2-5; no reliable D call. The CDR3 contains 13 residues. Trimming took 0 bases from V and 7 from J, leaving 9 bases between them. Per the germline V gene, CDR1 is LNHNV and CDR2 is YYDKDF (reference sequence). The CDR3 bases are TGTGCCACCAGCAGAGAAGGCCCCCTGACCCAGTACTTC. This encodes CATSREGPLTQYF. The full variable domain, in which reference TRBV15 and TRBJ2-5 provide the parts outside the CDR3, is DAMVIQNPRYQVTQFGKPVTLSCSQTLNHNVMYWYQQKSSQAPKLLFHYYDKDFNNEADTPDNFQSRRPNTSFCFLDIRSPGLGDTAMYLCATSREGPLTQYFGPGTRLLVL.

V usage is TRBV29-1 and J usage is TRBJ1-1, with a tentative D call TRBD1 (6 bases). Trimming cost V 4 bases and J 11 bases, with 23 bases left between them. In germline, CDR1 is SQVTM, CDR2 ANQGSEA. The CDR3 runs to 14 residues. The CDR3, as DNA: TGCAGCGTTGGTATGGTCTTGGGGGGCCCCGGGGCTTTCTTT. Residues: CSVGMVLGGPGAFF.

The CDR3 is CSVDDVPPGGLYNEQFF. Here the CDR3 DNA reads TGCAGCGTTGATGATGTTCCCCCAGGGGGCTTGTACAATGAGCAGTTCTTC. V and J are TRBV29-1 and TRBJ2-1; TRBD1 matches 8 bases. Per the germline V gene, CDR1 is SQVTM and CDR2 is ANQGSEA. CDR3 size: 17 residues. The J segment lost 4 bases and the V segment lost 3 bases, leaving 14 bases of the junction unmatched.

This chain links TRBV6-1 with TRBJ1-1; D remains ambiguous. The CDR3 is made up of 17 amino acids. V was pared by 2 bases and J by 0 bases, with 16 bases between. Germline CDR1 reads MNHNS; CDR2 reads SASEGT. The CDR3 loop reads CASSERHLSYMNTEAFF. The CDR3 nucleotides read TGTGCCAGCAGTGAACGCCATTTAAGTTACATGAACACTGAAGCTTTCTTT.

J is TRBJ2-5 and V is TRBV6-6; 7 nucleotides match TRBD1. Trimming cost V 5 bases and J 4 bases; bases outside gene matches: 7. The V gene's germline CDR1 is MNHNY and CDR2 SVGAGI (reference sequence). This CDR3 region has 14 residues. The CDR3 nucleotides are TGTGCCAGCAGTCTAACAGGGGTTGGAGAGACCCAGTACTTC. Its translation is CASSLTGVGETQYF.

The chain has TRBV12-1 and TRBJ1-2; TRBD1 is taken as the D call from the table, unchecked against the DNA. TRBV12-1 has pseudogene status. CDR3 size: 14 residues. CDR3 in amino acids: CASSLAGTGEGYTF. Written as DNA, the CDR3 is TGTGCCAGCAGCCTAGCCGGGACAGGCGAGGGCTACACCTTC.

This chain joins TRBV27 and TRBJ2-7; D remains ambiguous. The V gene lost 2 bases and the J gene lost 7 bases, with 12 bases spanning the gap. This CDR3 is 13 amino acids long. Germline CDR1 reads MNHEY; CDR2 reads SMNVEV (reference sequence). CDR3 protein: CASSLNLFTEQYF. The CDR3 nucleotides read TGTGCCAGCAGTTTAAACCTCTTCACGGAGCAGTACTTC.

J is TRBJ2-3 and V is TRBV19; 9 bases align to TRBD2. In germline, CDR1 is LNHDA, CDR2 SQIVND (reference sequence). The CDR3 has 16 residues. V dropped 5 bases and J dropped 3; count of bases not matched to a gene: 9. CDR3 sequence (DNA): TGTGCCAGTAGTTCGAGCGGGACTAGCATTACAGATACGCAGTATTTT. Translating it yields CASSSSGTSITDTQYF.

V usage is TRBV27 and J usage is TRBJ2-1; D is uncertain. Germline V gene sequence: CDR1 MNHEY, CDR2 SMNVEV (reference sequence). V lost 0 bases and J 0 bases, leaving 15 bases between the germline ends. The CDR3 is made up of 18 amino acids. CDR3 nucleotides: TGTGCCAGCAGTTTATCGGTCGGCGGCTATAGCTCCTACAATGAGCAGTTCTTC. Amino acid sequence: CASSLSVGGYSSYNEQFF.

The gene calls are TRBV7-9 and TRBJ2-1, with 7 bases matching TRBD1. In germline, CDR1 is SEHNR, CDR2 FQNEAQ (reference sequence). V shed 2 bases, J shed 5 bases, and the junction held 6 bases outside the gene matches. The CDR3 has 15 amino acids. As DNA, the CDR3 is TGTGCCAGCAGCTTACCCGGGACAGTGGACAATGAGCAGTTCTTC. It translates to CASSLPGTVDNEQFF.

Comment on this clone: Relative to the germline gene, one junction end is altered; a read error may explain this. The chain joins TRBV5-1 to TRBJ1-1, with D perhaps matching TRBD1 (5 bases). In germline, CDR1 is SGHRS, CDR2 YFSETQ. CDR3 length equals 16 residues. The CDR3 sequence: CASSPEPAPSDTGAFF. The CDR3 DNA is TGCGCCAGCAGCCCCGAGCCAGCGCCGTCGGACACTGGAGCTTTCTTT.

The CDR3 loop is CAISSPGTGGAAYEQYF. DNA for the CDR3: TGTGCCATCAGCAGTCCCGGGACAGGGGGCGCCGCCTACGAGCAGTACTTC. This chain links TRBV10-3 with TRBJ2-5; 12 bases line up with TRBD1. TRBJ2-7 matches the DNA end more closely, so the J call is doubtful. This CDR3 has 17 residues. Looked up from germline, CDR1 is ENHRY and CDR2 is SYGVKD.

The chain couples TRBV6-5 to TRBJ1-2; D is unclear. The CDR3 runs 13 residues. Germline values: CDR1 MNHEY, CDR2 SVGAGI. The V and J ends lost 0 bases and 6 bases respectively, with 8 bases between them. CDR3 sequence (DNA): TGTGCCAGCAGTTACTCAGAGATAGATGGCTACACCTTC. It encodes CASSYSEIDGYTF.

The CDR3 protein is CASSLEGAYEQYF. The CDR3 DNA is TGTGCCAGCAGCTTGGAAGGGGCTTACGAGCAGTACTTC. This chain uses TRBV5-4 with TRBJ2-7; possible D gene TRBD1, 5 bases. V was pared by 0 bases and J by 4 bases, with 8 bases between. Germline V gene data show CDR1 as SGHNT and CDR2 as YYREEE (reference sequence). The CDR3 length is 13 residues.

This clone was counted only a few times. This chain uses TRBV18 with TRBJ1-2; possible D gene TRBD1, 5 bases. Per the germline V gene, CDR1 is KGHSH and CDR2 is LQKENI. The germline V and J ends were trimmed by 1 base and 6 bases, with 12 bases remaining between them. This CDR3 comprises 14 residues. Here the CDR3 DNA reads TGTGCCAGCTCACCACGGGCCAGGGAGGATGGCTACACCTTC. The encoded protein is CASSPRAREDGYTF. The full variable domain, completed using reference TRBV18 and TRBJ1-2, is NAGVMQNPRHLVRRRGQEARLRCSPMKGHSHVYWYRQLPEEGLKFMVYLQKENIIDESGMPKERFSAEFPKEGPSILRIQQVVRGDSAAYFCASSPRAREDGYTFGSGTRLTVV.

The J gene is TRBJ2-7, the V gene TRBV15; tentative D call: TRBD1 (7 bases). CDR1 and CDR2 from the germline V gene are LNHNV and YYDKDF (reference sequence). Trimming removed 4 bases from V and 2 bases from J, with 18 bases in between. CDR3 size: 16 residues. CDR3 DNA sequence: TGTGCCACCAGCAACCACCGCGGGACAGCAACCTACGAGCAGTACTTC. This translates into CATSNHRGTATYEQYF.

The gene calls are TRBV4-1 and TRBJ2-3; D may be TRBD2 (5 bases). The germline V gene has CDR1 MGHRA and CDR2 YSYEKL. Trimming left V 0 bases short and J 2 bases short, with 12 bases between. This CDR3 is 16 amino acids long. The CDR3 loop reads CASSQDQRIYTDTQYF. CDR3 in DNA: TGCGCCAGCAGCCAAGATCAGCGGATCTACACAGATACGCAGTATTTT.

This chain uses TRBV4-1 with TRBJ1-3; the D is unclear. The CDR3 contains 15 residues. From germline, CDR1 is MGHRA and CDR2 YSYEKL. V gave up 3 bases and J gave up 3 bases, with 12 bases separating them. The CDR3 nucleotides read TGCGCCAGCAGCCAGGGAGGATTAGGTGGAAACACCATATATTTT. Translated: CASSQGGLGGNTIYF.

The chain is built from TRBV5-4 and TRBJ2-5; weak D call: TRBD2 (5 bases). CDR3 size: 14 residues. Trimming took off 4 bases at V and 5 bases at J, with 15 bases between the two ends. In germline, CDR1 is SGHNT, CDR2 YYREEE (reference sequence). The CDR3 DNA is TGTGCCAGCAGCGCGTCGAGGACTCTGGAGACCCAGTACTTC. Amino acid sequence: CASSASRTLETQYF. Combining the CDR3 with reference TRBV5-4 and TRBJ2-5 gives the whole variable domain ETGVTQSPTHLIKTRGQQVTLRCSSQSGHNTVSWYQQALGQGPQFIFQYYREEENGRGNFPPRFSGLQFPNYSSELNVNALELDDSALYLCASSASRTLETQYFGPGTRLLVL.